These T cell receptor beta chains were read from a single sample in a study of shared clonotypes between healthy human individuals. TCRdb keeps only in-frame clones here, not all; method: immunoSEQ multiplex PCR. Among about 710,000 clones, 72% were seen once, and the ten largest hold over 1.5%. Specimen: memory CD4+ T cells sorted from blood. All receptors derive from a woman in her 30s in good health. The CDR3 runs from the conserved cysteine through the conserved F or W. The D gene is left open where the match is weak. Some rows have no size entry. The others give once, few or many, or a class for an expanded clone.

j_gene: TRBJ2-1
len: 11
d_gene: .
abundance: few
v_gene: TRBV6-4
CDR3aa: CASSKGDEQFF
CDR3nt: TGTGCCAGCAGTAAAGGGGACGAGCAGTTCTTC

j_gene: TRBJ2-1
len: 11
d_gene: .
abundance: once
v_gene: TRBV20-1
CDR3aa: CSAFPRNEQFF
CDR3nt: TGCAGTGCCTTTCCCAGGAATGAGCAGTTCTTC

j_gene: TRBJ2-2
len: 15
d_gene: TRBD1
abundance: once
v_gene: TRBV27
CDR3aa: CASRRTGGNTGELFF
CDR3nt: TGTGCCAGCAGGCGGACAGGGGGTAACACCGGGGAGCTGTTTTTT

j_gene: TRBJ2-2
len: 15
d_gene: .
abundance: few
v_gene: TRBV7-9
CDR3aa: CASSLMSTNTGELFF
CDR3nt: TGTGCCAGCAGCTTAATGTCGACGAACACCGGGGAGCTGTTTTTT

j_gene: TRBJ1-5
len: 15
d_gene: .
abundance: .
v_gene: TRBV11-2
CDR3aa: CASSLDGASGQPQHF
CDR3nt: TGTGCCAGCAGCTTAGATGGTGCGTCGGGGCAGCCCCAGCATTTT

j_gene: TRBJ2-7
len: 17
d_gene: TRBD2
abundance: once
v_gene: TRBV28
CDR3aa: CASSSLGTSGLSYEQYF
CDR3nt: TGTGCCAGCAGCTCTCTAGGGACTAGCGGGCTTTCCTACGAGCAGTACTTC

j_gene: TRBJ2-1
len: 16
d_gene: TRBD1
abundance: .
v_gene: TRBV19
CDR3aa: CASSTGTGVEGNEQFF
CDR3nt: TGTGCCAGTAGTACCGGGACAGGGGTAGAGGGGAATGAGCAGTTCTTC

j_gene: TRBJ1-1
len: 14
d_gene: .
abundance: .
v_gene: TRBV28
CDR3aa: CASSSAGTITSGFF
CDR3nt: TGTGCCAGCAGTTCGGCCGGGACTATTACATCAGGTTTCTTT

j_gene: TRBJ2-7
len: 15
d_gene: .
abundance: .
v_gene: TRBV5-1
CDR3aa: CASSLEDQEGYEQYF
CDR3nt: TGCGCCAGCAGCTTGGAGGACCAAGAAGGCTACGAGCAGTACTTC

j_gene: TRBJ1-1
len: 15
d_gene: .
abundance: few
v_gene: TRBV5-1
CDR3aa: CASSRMAPGETEAFF
CDR3nt: TGCGCCAGCAGCCGGATGGCCCCGGGGGAGACTGAAGCTTTCTTT

j_gene: TRBJ2-2
len: 16
d_gene: TRBD1
abundance: .
v_gene: TRBV7-9
CDR3aa: CASSRGQGRDTGELFF
CDR3nt: TGTGCCAGCAGCCGGGGACAGGGGCGGGACACCGGGGAGCTGTTTTTT

j_gene: TRBJ1-5
len: 16
d_gene: TRBD1
abundance: few
v_gene: TRBV28
CDR3aa: CASTLRGQGRNQPQHF
CDR3nt: TGTGCCAGCACCCTCAGGGGACAGGGCCGCAATCAGCCCCAGCATTTT

j_gene: TRBJ2-7
len: 13
d_gene: TRBD1
abundance: .
v_gene: TRBV28
CDR3aa: CASRQTGVDEQYF
CDR3nt: TGTGCCAGCAGACAGACAGGGGTCGACGAGCAGTACTTC

j_gene: TRBJ2-5
len: 14
d_gene: .
abundance: .
v_gene: TRBV7-9
CDR3aa: CASSPRTAQETQYF
CDR3nt: TGTGCCAGCAGCCCCCGGACAGCCCAAGAGACCCAGTACTTC

j_gene: TRBJ2-7
len: 15
d_gene: .
abundance: .
v_gene: TRBV5-1
CDR3aa: CASSDLAVSSYEQYF
CDR3nt: TGCGCCAGCAGCGATTTAGCGGTAAGCTCCTACGAGCAGTACTTC

j_gene: TRBJ2-1
len: 14
d_gene: .
abundance: .
v_gene: TRBV19
CDR3aa: CASSIRGTYNEQFF
CDR3nt: TGTGCCAGTAGTATTAGAGGGACCTACAATGAGCAGTTCTTC

j_gene: TRBJ1-5
len: 14
d_gene: .
abundance: once
v_gene: TRBV7-9
CDR3aa: CASSSDGTNQPQHF
CDR3nt: TGTGCCAGCAGCTCAGACGGGACGAATCAGCCCCAGCATTTT

j_gene: TRBJ2-3
len: 15
d_gene: TRBD1
abundance: .
v_gene: TRBV6-4
CDR3aa: CASSDQGAGTDTQYF
CDR3nt: TGTGCCAGCAGTGACCAGGGGGCAGGAACAGATACGCAGTATTTT

j_gene: TRBJ2-1
len: 16
d_gene: TRBD2
abundance: .
v_gene: TRBV7-8
CDR3aa: CASSLVPGLGNNEQFF
CDR3nt: TGTGCCAGCAGCTTAGTACCGGGACTAGGCAACAATGAGCAGTTCTTC

j_gene: TRBJ2-4
len: 15
d_gene: TRBD1
abundance: .
v_gene: TRBV11-3
CDR3aa: CASSLDGDSRAIQYF
CDR3nt: TGTGCCAGCAGCTTAGATGGGGACAGTCGGGCCATTCAGTACTTC

j_gene: TRBJ2-6
len: 23
d_gene: .
abundance: .
v_gene: TRBV23-1
CDR3aa: CASSPSYRPNHPNSSSGANVLTF
CDR3nt: TGCGCCAGCAGTCCCTCTTACAGGCCCAACCATCCCAACAGTAGCTCTGGGGCCAACGTCCTGACTTTC

j_gene: TRBJ2-1
len: 11
d_gene: .
abundance: .
v_gene: TRBV19
CDR3aa: CASRDYNEQFF
CDR3nt: TGTGCCAGCAGAGACTACAATGAGCAGTTCTTC

j_gene: TRBJ2-1
len: 18
d_gene: TRBD2
abundance: .
v_gene: TRBV4-1
CDR3aa: CASSRGGGGRGSYNEQFF
CDR3nt: TGCGCCAGCAGCCGAGGCGGGGGCGGGAGGGGCTCCTACAATGAGCAGTTCTTC

j_gene: TRBJ2-7
len: 11
d_gene: .
abundance: .
v_gene: TRBV10-3
CDR3aa: CAISETYEQYF
CDR3nt: TGTGCCATCAGTGAGACGTACGAGCAGTACTTC

j_gene: TRBJ1-2
len: 15
d_gene: .
abundance: once
v_gene: TRBV2
CDR3aa: CASSSLRAGGYGYTF
CDR3nt: TGTGCCAGCAGTTCCCTGAGGGCGGGGGGCTATGGCTACACCTTC

j_gene: TRBJ1-6
len: 15
d_gene: .
abundance: few
v_gene: TRBV6-5
CDR3aa: CASTAGRIYNSPLHF
CDR3nt: TGTGCCAGCACCGCGGGACGGATCTATAATTCACCCCTCCACTTT

j_gene: TRBJ2-7
len: 13
d_gene: .
abundance: .
v_gene: TRBV5-6
CDR3aa: CASSLDRAYEQYF
CDR3nt: TGTGCCAGCAGCTTGGACAGGGCCTACGAGCAGTACTTC

j_gene: TRBJ1-5
len: 13
d_gene: .
abundance: .
v_gene: TRBV19
CDR3aa: CALPSDINQPQHF
CDR3nt: TGTGCCCTCCCCTCGGACATTAATCAGCCCCAGCATTTT

j_gene: TRBJ2-7
len: 16
d_gene: .
abundance: once
v_gene: TRBV7-8
CDR3aa: CASSSPQNIRSYEQYF
CDR3nt: TGTGCCAGCAGCTCCCCACAGAATATACGCTCCTACGAGCAGTACTTC

j_gene: TRBJ2-5
len: 17
d_gene: TRBD1
abundance: .
v_gene: TRBV5-3
CDR3aa: CARSLEAGQGRKETQYF
CDR3nt: TGTGCCAGAAGCTTGGAAGCGGGACAGGGTAGAAAGGAGACCCAGTACTTC

j_gene: TRBJ2-2
len: 14
d_gene: .
abundance: .
v_gene: TRBV5-1
CDR3aa: CASQGGSSTGELFF
CDR3nt: TGCGCCAGCCAGGGGGGTTCTAGCACCGGGGAGCTGTTTTTT

j_gene: TRBJ2-1
len: 18
d_gene: TRBD2
abundance: .
v_gene: TRBV11-2
CDR3aa: CASSLEGTSGRFYNEQFF
CDR3nt: TGTGCCAGCAGCTTAGAGGGGACTAGCGGGAGGTTTTACAATGAGCAGTTCTTC

j_gene: TRBJ2-1
len: 19
d_gene: TRBD2
abundance: many
v_gene: TRBV19
CDR3aa: CASSVLPGLAGGGYNEQFF
CDR3nt: TGTGCCAGTAGTGTCCTCCCGGGACTAGCGGGAGGAGGCTACAATGAGCAGTTCTTC

j_gene: TRBJ2-1
len: 14
d_gene: .
abundance: .
v_gene: TRBV2
CDR3aa: CASSDGGYAVEQFF
CDR3nt: TGTGCCAGCAGTGACGGAGGTTACGCGGTTGAGCAGTTCTTC

j_gene: TRBJ2-1
len: 18
d_gene: TRBD2
abundance: .
v_gene: TRBV15
CDR3aa: CATSRDGRLAGGINEQFF
CDR3nt: TGTGCCACCAGCAGAGATGGTAGACTAGCGGGAGGGATCAATGAGCAGTTCTTC

j_gene: TRBJ1-5
len: 14
d_gene: .
abundance: once
v_gene: TRBV28
CDR3aa: CASSLRQIHQPQHF
CDR3nt: TGTGCCAGCAGTTTAAGGCAGATCCATCAGCCCCAGCATTTT

j_gene: TRBJ2-7
len: 17
d_gene: TRBD2
abundance: .
v_gene: TRBV15
CDR3aa: CATSRDLLAENSYEQYF
CDR3nt: TGTGCCACCAGCAGAGATCTACTAGCGGAAAACTCCTACGAGCAGTACTTC

j_gene: TRBJ1-5
len: 13
d_gene: .
abundance: .
v_gene: TRBV5-4
CDR3aa: CASSLGAGQPQHF
CDR3nt: TGTGCCAGCAGCTTGGGGGCCGGTCAGCCCCAGCATTTT

j_gene: TRBJ1-3
len: 13
d_gene: TRBD1
abundance: .
v_gene: TRBV2
CDR3aa: CASSWTGGNTIYF
CDR3nt: TGTGCCAGCAGTTGGACAGGGGGAAACACCATATATTTT

j_gene: TRBJ1-2
len: 14
d_gene: .
abundance: .
v_gene: TRBV7-9
CDR3aa: CASSLDWEVDGYTF
CDR3nt: TGTGCCAGCAGCTTAGATTGGGAAGTGGACGGCTACACCTTC

j_gene: TRBJ1-1
len: 16
d_gene: TRBD1
abundance: .
v_gene: TRBV27
CDR3aa: CASRFTIGGQSTEAFF
CDR3nt: TGTGCCAGCAGATTTACCATCGGGGGACAGAGCACTGAAGCTTTCTTT

j_gene: TRBJ2-2
len: 13
d_gene: .
abundance: few
v_gene: TRBV10-1
CDR3aa: CASRSGYTGELFF
CDR3nt: TGCGCCAGCAGGAGCGGCTACACCGGGGAGCTGTTTTTT

j_gene: TRBJ1-1
len: 13
d_gene: .
abundance: few
v_gene: TRBV11-2
CDR3aa: CASSQDRNTEAFF
CDR3nt: TGTGCCAGCAGCCAAGACAGGAACACTGAAGCTTTCTTT

j_gene: TRBJ2-5
len: 15
d_gene: TRBD2
abundance: .
v_gene: TRBV18
CDR3aa: CASSPRSSGQETQYF
CDR3nt: TGTGCCAGCTCACCACGGTCTAGCGGACAAGAGACCCAGTACTTC

j_gene: TRBJ1-2
len: 17
d_gene: .
abundance: .
v_gene: TRBV28
CDR3aa: CASSTRLTGYTNYGYTF
CDR3nt: TGTGCCAGCAGTACACGACTTACAGGATATACTAACTATGGCTACACCTTC

j_gene: TRBJ1-3
len: 16
d_gene: TRBD1
abundance: .
v_gene: TRBV10-3
CDR3aa: CAISEPQGAGGNTIYF
CDR3nt: TGTGCCATCAGTGAGCCCCAGGGGGCTGGAGGAAACACCATATATTTT

j_gene: TRBJ2-7
len: 14
d_gene: TRBD1
abundance: .
v_gene: TRBV6-1
CDR3aa: CASSEATIRGMQYF
CDR3nt: TGTGCCAGCAGTGAAGCGACGATCAGGGGGATGCAGTACTTC

j_gene: TRBJ2-5
len: 16
d_gene: TRBD2
abundance: few
v_gene: TRBV18
CDR3aa: CASSPDASGRRETQYF
CDR3nt: TGTGCCAGCTCACCAGATGCTAGCGGGAGAAGGGAGACCCAGTACTTC

j_gene: TRBJ2-2
len: 16
d_gene: TRBD2
abundance: few
v_gene: TRBV7-3
CDR3aa: CASSLSWTSETGELFF
CDR3nt: TGTGCCAGCAGCTTAAGTTGGACTAGTGAAACCGGGGAGCTGTTTTTT

j_gene: TRBJ1-1
len: 14
d_gene: .
abundance: .
v_gene: TRBV6-5
CDR3aa: CASRPPAMNTEAFF
CDR3nt: TGTGCCAGCAGGCCCCCGGCTATGAACACTGAAGCTTTCTTT

j_gene: TRBJ1-1
len: 14
d_gene: TRBD1
abundance: .
v_gene: TRBV10-3
CDR3aa: CAIGQGQMDEEAFF
CDR3nt: TGTGCCATCGGCCAGGGACAGATGGACGAAGAAGCTTTCTTT

j_gene: TRBJ2-1
len: 15
d_gene: .
abundance: .
v_gene: TRBV5-1
CDR3aa: CASSSVGGSYNEQFF
CDR3nt: TGCGCCAGCAGCTCCGTGGGGGGTTCCTACAATGAGCAGTTCTTC

j_gene: TRBJ1-5
len: 15
d_gene: .
abundance: .
v_gene: TRBV23-1
CDR3aa: CASSQPSYSNQPQHF
CDR3nt: TGCGCCAGCAGTCAGCCCAGTTATAGCAATCAGCCCCAGCATTTT

j_gene: TRBJ1-1
len: 14
d_gene: TRBD1
abundance: .
v_gene: TRBV19
CDR3aa: CASSKGDRATEAFF
CDR3nt: TGTGCCAGTAGTAAGGGGGACAGGGCCACTGAAGCTTTCTTT

j_gene: TRBJ2-2
len: 15
d_gene: .
abundance: .
v_gene: TRBV2
CDR3aa: CASNPGHLNTGELFF
CDR3nt: TGTGCCAGCAATCCGGGACACCTGAACACCGGGGAGCTGTTTTTT

j_gene: TRBJ1-5
len: 15
d_gene: TRBD1
abundance: .
v_gene: TRBV28
CDR3aa: CASSWGQARVKPQHF
CDR3nt: TGTGCCAGCAGTTGGGGACAGGCTCGGGTCAAGCCCCAGCATTTT

j_gene: TRBJ2-2
len: 19
d_gene: TRBD2
abundance: once
v_gene: TRBV11-2
CDR3aa: CASSSLGSSGRYGTGELFF
CDR3nt: TGTGCCAGCAGCTCCCTGGGCTCTAGCGGGAGGTACGGCACCGGGGAGCTGTTTTTT

j_gene: TRBJ2-7
len: 15
d_gene: TRBD2
abundance: .
v_gene: TRBV5-1
CDR3aa: CASSPGTSGTYEQYF
CDR3nt: TGCGCCAGCAGCCCCGGGACTAGCGGAACCTACGAGCAGTACTTC